This T cell receptor beta chain appears in the sequencing data of a study of blood T cell repertoires in COVID-19. On the study more broadly: The analysed material was cDNA or gDNA that came from T cells, B-cell-depleted T cells, or PBMCs.

The CDR3 has 17 residues. V dropped 7 bases and J dropped 1; count of bases not matched to a gene: 7. Germline CDR1 reads SGHRS; CDR2 reads YFSETQ. Sequencing used immunoSEQ multiplex PCR; TCRdb keeps in-frame clones, though not all of them. The sample holds 200,000 or so clones, around 84% seen once. Only a few counts were recorded for this clone. The origin of this receptor is a woman of 80 years or more with COVID-19, enrolled during active disease. Sequencing was performed on peripheral blood. This rearrangement joins TRBV5-1 to TRBJ2-2; 13 nucleotides align to TRBD2. This CDR3 reads CASRGLAGTKNTGELFF. CDR3 DNA sequence: TGCGCCAGCCGGGGACTAGCGGGAACAAAGAACACCGGGGAGCTGTTTTTT.